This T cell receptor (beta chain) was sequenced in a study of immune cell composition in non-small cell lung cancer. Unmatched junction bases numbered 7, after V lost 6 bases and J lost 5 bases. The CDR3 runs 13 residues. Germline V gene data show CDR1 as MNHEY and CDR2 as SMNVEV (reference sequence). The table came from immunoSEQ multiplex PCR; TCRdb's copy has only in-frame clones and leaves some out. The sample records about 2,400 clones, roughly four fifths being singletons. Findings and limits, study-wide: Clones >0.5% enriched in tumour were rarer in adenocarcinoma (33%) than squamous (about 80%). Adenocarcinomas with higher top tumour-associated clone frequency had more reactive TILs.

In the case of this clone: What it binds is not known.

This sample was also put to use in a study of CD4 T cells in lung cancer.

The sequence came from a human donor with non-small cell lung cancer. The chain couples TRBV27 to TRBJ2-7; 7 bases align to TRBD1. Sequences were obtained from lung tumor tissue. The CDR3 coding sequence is TGTGCCAGCAGGCGACAGGGAATCAACGAGCAGTACGTC. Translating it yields CASRRQGINEQYV.